This is a list of T cell receptor beta chains from one sample in a study of T cell repertoires in cytomegalovirus infection. TCRdb independently ran MiXCR on the reads; one entry per CDR3 protein. The table includes 200,000 to 250,000 distinct CDR3 sequences, about 23% detected once. Sample: CD8+ T cells from PBMCs. The receptors here all came from a human donor in good health (CMV status not recorded). Some clones in this sample may be carry-over from other donors' samples. Each CDR3 is given with its conserved first and last residue. A D gene is named only where the DNA matches it firmly. Some rows mark clone size as missing; the rest say once, few, many or name a class of expanded clone.

TRBD1 TRBJ1-1 NA TRBV7-6 TGTGCCAGCAGCCCTCCGGGACAGGTCTCTTCGAACACTGAAGCTTTCTTT CASSPPGQVSSNTEAFF
NA TRBJ2-3 many TRBV7-2 TGTGCCAGCAGCTCCTACAAGGCCCCACATTTTACGCAGTATTTT CASSSYKAPHFTQYF
TRBD1 TRBJ2-3 NA TRBV29-1 TGCAGCGTTGTGTTCTGGGACAGGGAAAGGACAGATACGCAGTATTTT CSVVFWDRERTDTQYF
NA TRBJ2-5 NA TRBV27 TGTGCCAGCAGTCTAGACGTCGGAAGAAAAGAAGAGACCCAGTACTTC CASSLDVGRKEETQYF
TRBD2 TRBJ2-5 few TRBV11-2 TGTGCCAGCAGCTCGGTGACTAGCGGGGGTATTGGGGAGACCCAGTACTTC CASSSVTSGGIGETQYF
NA TRBJ2-1 many TRBV7-6 TGTGCCAGCAGCTTAGCCGGGGAGCAGTTCTTC CASSLAGEQFF
NA TRBJ1-2 many TRBV27 TGTGCCAGCAGTTTGTCACACCGTAACTATGGCTACACCTTC CASSLSHRNYGYTF
NA TRBJ1-4 NA TRBV4-1 TGCGCCAGCAGCAGAACACAGGCCTCTAATGAAAAACTGTTTTTT CASSRTQASNEKLFF
NA TRBJ2-3 few TRBV7-2 TGTGCCAGCAGCCTATGGGGGGACAGTCACACAGATACGCAGTATTTT CASSLWGDSHTDTQYF
TRBD1 TRBJ2-2 NA TRBV27 TGTGCCAGCAGTGCCCTTCGGACAGGGGCGGTAACCGGGGAGCTGTTTTTT CASSALRTGAVTGELFF
TRBD1 TRBJ2-7 NA TRBV4-1 TGCGCCAGCAGCCAAGGGACAGGGGGCGAAGAGCAGTACTTC CASSQGTGGEEQYF
TRBD1 TRBJ2-7 NA TRBV7-3 TGTGCCAGCAGCTTTTTCAACCGGGACAGGGGGAATTGGTACGAGCAGTACTTC CASSFFNRDRGNWYEQYF
TRBD1 TRBJ2-7 few TRBV19 TGTGCCAGTAGTATCGACAGGGGGAACGAGCAGTACTTC CASSIDRGNEQYF
NA TRBJ1-3 few TRBV6-5 TGTGCCAGCACCGGACCCACGTTAGAGAGACCTGGAAACACCATATATTTT CASTGPTLERPGNTIYF
NA TRBJ1-5 NA TRBV2 TGTGCCAGCAGTGAATGGACAGAAAGCAATCAGCCCCAGCATTTT CASSEWTESNQPQHF
NA TRBJ2-7 NA TRBV15 TGTGCCACCAGCAGAGTGGGGCGGGGTTGGGAGCAGTACTTC CATSRVGRGWEQYF
TRBD2 TRBJ2-3 few TRBV2 TGTGCCAGCAGGGAGACTAGCGGGGGATTAACCACAGATACGCAGTATTTT CASRETSGGLTTDTQYF
NA TRBJ2-1 few TRBV7-9 TGTGCCAGCAGCTTTAACAGGGAGTTGGTGATCAATGAGCAGTTCTTC CASSFNRELVINEQFF
TRBD1 TRBJ2-3 few TRBV12-3/TRBV12-4 TGTGCCAGCAGTTTAGCGGGACAGGGAACAGATACGCAGTATTTT CASSLAGQGTDTQYF
NA TRBJ1-5 NA TRBV29-1 TGCAGCGTTGAACTGGGGGCGGGTCAGCCCCAGCATTTT CSVELGAGQPQHF
NA TRBJ2-1 few TRBV29-1 TGCAGCGTCACAGGGCCGTCCTACAATGAGCAGTTCTTC CSVTGPSYNEQFF
NA TRBJ1-1 many TRBV11-2 TGTGCCAGCAGCCTAACTTACCCGGGCACTGAAGCTTTCTTT CASSLTYPGTEAFF
TRBD2 TRBJ2-7 many TRBV7-6 TGTGCCAGCAGCCCCGGGAGGGGCGAGGTCGAGCAGTACTTC CASSPGRGEVEQYF
NA TRBJ1-1 NA TRBV5-4 TGTGCCTCCCGTCGGGAGGCGAACACTGAAGCTTTCTTT CASRREANTEAFF
NA TRBJ1-6 few TRBV7-9 TGTGCCAGCAGCTTAGCGCCGTTTTTGACCCTCCACTTT CASSLAPFLTLHF
TRBD1 TRBJ1-1 few TRBV7-6 TGTGCCAGCAGCTCGCCGGGACAGGGGGCTGAAGCTTTCTTT CASSSPGQGAEAFF
TRBD2 TRBJ2-7 NA TRBV11-2 TGTGCCAGCAGCTCCCCGGGACTAGCGGGGCTCCTCGAGCAGTACTTC CASSSPGLAGLLEQYF
NA TRBJ2-5 NA TRBV28 TGTGCCAGCAGTTTAAACCCGTTGGGGGAGACCCAGTACTTC CASSLNPLGETQYF
NA TRBJ2-1 few TRBV19 TGTGCCAGTAGTATATATTCAGGGGCCTATAACAATGAGCAGTTCTTC CASSIYSGAYNNEQFF
NA TRBJ2-3 few TRBV29-1 TGCAGCGTTACGCTAAGACTAGTTGCAGATACGCAGTATTTT CSVTLRLVADTQYF
NA TRBJ2-3 many TRBV7-8 TGTGCCAGCAGCTTACAGGGGCCTAGTACAGATACGCAGTATTTT CASSLQGPSTDTQYF
NA TRBJ2-7 NA TRBV29-1 TGCAGCGTTGCCCTGGTCAGCCGTGTCCACGAGCAGTACTTC CSVALVSRVHEQYF
NA TRBJ2-2 NA TRBV28 TGTGCCAGCAGTTTTGATCAGAACACCGGGGAGCTGTTTTTT CASSFDQNTGELFF
TRBD1 TRBJ1-2 many TRBV7-2 TGTGCCAGCAGCCCCACAGGGGGAGCTAACTATGGCTACACCTTC CASSPTGGANYGYTF
NA TRBJ1-1 NA TRBV20-1 TGCAGTGCTGCTTTAAGAGACATGAACACTGAAGCTTTCTTT CSAALRDMNTEAFF
NA TRBJ2-1 NA TRBV19 TGTGCCACCCAGAGTGGCATTTGGGACAATGAGCAGTTCTTC CATQSGIWDNEQFF
TRBD1 TRBJ2-7 many TRBV7-8 TGTGCCAGCAGCTCCCGGGACAGGGGACCCTACGAGCAGTACTTC CASSSRDRGPYEQYF
NA TRBJ2-5 few TRBV6-5 TGTGCCAGCACCCTCTTCGCGGGGACGGGGACCCAGTACTTC CASTLFAGTGTQYF
NA TRBJ1-4 many TRBV7-9 TGTGCCAGCAGCCAGGGGACCGCGGGGGCAACTAATGAAAAACTGTTTTTT CASSQGTAGATNEKLFF
NA TRBJ1-5 many TRBV5-6 TGTGCCAGCAGTCTGACCGGTCGCAATCAGCCCCAGCATTTT CASSLTGRNQPQHF
TRBD1 TRBJ2-7 few TRBV27 TGTGCCAGCAGTTCGCCCCCGGACAGGGGGCCCTCCTACGAGCAGTACTTC CASSSPPDRGPSYEQYF
TRBD1 TRBJ2-4 NA TRBV20-1 TGCAGTACTAGAGTTTGGGGGGACAGGGGGATAACCAAAAACATTCAGTACTTC CSTRVWGDRGITKNIQYF
NA TRBJ1-1 few TRBV7-9 TGTGCCAGCAGCTTGGAGACACCGAACACTGAAGCTTTCTTT CASSLETPNTEAFF
NA TRBJ2-5 many TRBV7-8 TGTGCCACCGGGTTATCGGACCAGTACTTC CATGLSDQYF
NA TRBJ2-7 NA TRBV28 TGTGCCAGCAGTCGGACGGATGTGGCCTACGAGCAGTACTTC CASSRTDVAYEQYF
NA TRBJ1-1 many TRBV7-6 TGTGCCAGCAGCTTAGGTCGTTGGGGGAACACTGAAGCTTTCTTT CASSLGRWGNTEAFF
TRBD1 TRBJ1-1 NA TRBV20-1 TGCAGTGCCATGGACAGGGATGGCACTGAAGCTTTCTTT CSAMDRDGTEAFF
NA TRBJ1-4 few TRBV6-5 TGTGCCAGCAGTTACGGGGGGAATGAAAAACTGTTTTTT CASSYGGNEKLFF
TRBD1 TRBJ2-7 few TRBV5-5 TGTGCCAGCAGCTTGGGGACAGGGGATCCCTACGAGCAGTACTTC CASSLGTGDPYEQYF
NA TRBJ2-7 NA TRBV20-1 TGCAGTGCTAGAGGGAGGACAGACTACGAGCAGTACTTC CSARGRTDYEQYF
NA TRBJ2-1 many TRBV12-3/TRBV12-4 TGTGCCAGCAGTTTCCAGGGGCCCTACAATGAGCAGTTCTTC CASSFQGPYNEQFF
NA TRBJ1-2 NA TRBV5-6 TGTGCCAGCAGCTTGGTTGGAGGGGCGATTAACTATGGCTACACCTTC CASSLVGGAINYGYTF
NA TRBJ2-7 NA TRBV29-1 TGCAGCGTTGAAGATGGGCCCTACGAGCAGTACTTC CSVEDGPYEQYF